These 23 T cell receptor beta chains were sequenced from one sample in a study of OX40 agonist ivuxolimab in advanced cancers. Some clones are missing from TCRdb's copy, which holds only in-frame ones; the method was immunoSEQ multiplex PCR. The sample has 65,000 to 95,000 clones; around 82% are singletons. The sequencing here drew on CD4+ or CD8+ T cells sorted from blood, taken in a trial of the OX40 agonist ivuxolimab. The receptors come from an adult with an advanced solid tumor such as melanoma, head and neck, liver or kidney cancer.

This chain's CDR3 is CASSTLQGANTEAFF. Here the CDR3 DNA reads TGTGCCAGCAGTACTCTACAGGGGGCTAACACTGAAGCTTTCTTT. The chain combines TRBV7-8 with TRBJ1-1; 9 nucleotides line up with TRBD1. The V gene's germline CDR1 is SGHVS and CDR2 FQNEAQ. The CDR3 consists of 15 residues. V was clipped by 6 bases and J by 2 bases; unmatched bases: 7.

The rearrangement joins TRBV4-1 to TRBJ1-3, with 8 bases aligning to TRBD1. Germline CDR1 is MGHRA and CDR2 is YSYEKL. This CDR3 is 18 amino acids long. V was clipped by 4 bases and J by 0 bases; unmatched bases: 11. CDR3 loop: CASSRPGQDLISGNTIYF. The CDR3 DNA follows: TGCGCCAGCAGCCGACCGGGACAGGATTTGATCTCTGGAAACACCATATATTTT.

This chain uses TRBV9 with TRBJ2-1; D might be TRBD2 (6 bases). The CDR3 covers 14 residues. Germline lookup yields CDR1 SGDLS and CDR2 YYNGEE. V lost 7 bases and J lost 0, with 11 bases in between. CDR3 amino acids: CASQSGDSYNEQFF. The CDR3 DNA reads as TGTGCCAGCCAGTCGGGGGACTCCTACAATGAGCAGTTCTTC.

This rearrangement joins TRBV19 to TRBJ2-7, with D hard to call. CDR3 size: 16 residues. Germline assignment: CDR1 LNHDA and CDR2 SQIVND (reference sequence). V was shortened by 3 bases and J by 0 bases, with 15 bases between the two germline ends. The CDR3 DNA follows: TGTGCCAGTAGTATGTCGGCAGCTCGGGCCTCCTACGAGCAGTACTTC. This gives the protein CASSMSAARASYEQYF.

The J gene is TRBJ2-1, the V gene TRBV7-9; D unresolved. This CDR3 region has 14 residues. With 1 base removed from V and 9 bases from J, the gap between germline ends came to 13 bases. The germline gives CDR1 SEHNR, CDR2 FQNEAQ (reference sequence). The CDR3 bases are TGTGCCAGCAGCTTAGTTTATGGGGAAGGTGAGCAGTTCTTC. Translation: CASSLVYGEGEQFF.

The J gene is TRBJ2-1, the V gene TRBV5-1; D not certain. The V end lost 6 bases, the J end lost 1 base, and 11 bases lay between the germline ends. CDR1 and CDR2 from the germline V gene are SGHRS and YFSETQ. This CDR3 contains 14 residues. The CDR3 bases are TGCGCCAGCACCCCCGAAGTATCCTACAATGAGCAGTTCTTC. Encoded protein: CASTPEVSYNEQFF. The full variable domain, in which reference TRBV5-1 and TRBJ2-1 provide the parts outside the CDR3, is KAGVTQTPRYLIKTRGQQVTLSCSPISGHRSVSWYQQTPGQGLQFLFEYFSETQRNKGNFPGRFSGRQFSNSRSEMNVSTLELGDSALYLCASTPEVSYNEQFFGPGTRLTVL.

Comments on this clone: Distinct nucleotide sequences in the sample also encode this CDR3. The V and J genes are TRBV9 and TRBJ1-1; D is unresolved. In germline, CDR1 is SGDLS, CDR2 YYNGEE. V shed 0 bases and J shed 1 base, with 4 bases lying between them. The CDR3 is made up of 13 amino acids. The CDR3 DNA sequence: TGTGCCAGCAGCGTAGGGCCGAACACTGAAGCTTTCTTT. Translation: CASSVGPNTEAFF.

The J gene is TRBJ2-3, the V gene TRBV4-1; 11 positions match TRBD1. The CDR3 consists of 19 residues. Germline V CDR1 and CDR2: MGHRA, YSYEKL. V shed 4 bases, J shed 1 base, and the junction held 13 bases outside the gene matches. The CDR3 spells CASSPLPGQGVRGTDTQYF. In DNA, the CDR3 is TGCGCCAGCAGCCCCCTGCCGGGACAGGGGGTAAGGGGCACAGATACGCAGTATTTT.

This rearrangement joins TRBV27 to TRBJ2-2; D possibly uses TRBD1 or TRBD2 (5 bases each). V dropped 6 bases and J dropped 3 bases, with 14 bases sitting between them. CDR1 and CDR2 from the germline V gene are MNHEY and SMNVEV (reference sequence). CDR3 length: 15 amino acids. CDR3 DNA sequence: TGTGCCAGCAGGGTCGTGGGGGATTACACCGGGGAGCTGTTTTTT. This sequence encodes CASRVVGDYTGELFF.

This clone has a handful of counts. The J gene is TRBJ1-1, the V gene TRBV5-1, with 8 bases lining up with TRBD1. This CDR3 contains 14 residues. In germline, CDR1 is SGHRS, CDR2 YFSETQ. V shed 4 bases, J shed 7 bases, and the junction held 9 bases outside the gene matches. DNA for the CDR3: TGCGCCAGCAGCATGACGGACAGGGACGGTGAAGCTTTCTTT. This gives the protein CASSMTDRDGEAFF.

This clone was recorded a few times. The V and J genes are TRBV7-9 and TRBJ1-2, with TRBD1 matching over 7 bases. With V trimmed by 6 bases and J by 7 bases, 8 bases remained unmatched. Germline V gene lookup returns CDR1 SEHNR and CDR2 FQNEAQ (reference sequence). The CDR3 is made up of 13 amino acids. The CDR3 DNA is TGTGCCAGCAGTCAGGGGACAGTCCTTGGCTACACCTTC. Its translation: CASSQGTVLGYTF.

The chain is built from TRBV19 and TRBJ1-2; D not certain. Looked up from germline, CDR1 is LNHDA and CDR2 is SQIVND (reference sequence). The CDR3 spans 15 residues. V was trimmed by 5 bases and J by 4 bases, leaving 17 bases between them. The CDR3 sequence is CASSPRSGSSYGYTF. The CDR3 DNA is TGTGCCAGTAGTCCCCGTTCGGGCAGTAGCTATGGCTACACCTTC.

This chain links TRBV13 with TRBJ2-5, with D unresolved. The J call is uncertain, as TRBJ2-7 better fits the DNA end. The germline gives CDR1 PRHDT, CDR2 FYEKMQ (reference sequence). The CDR3 totals 15 residues. CDR3 residues: CASSLNSFGVGEQYF. CDR3 DNA sequence: TGTGCCAGCAGCTTAAACTCTTTTGGGGTCGGCGAGCAGTACTTC.

This rearrangement joins TRBV30 to TRBJ1-3, with unresolved D. CDR1 is GTSNPN, CDR2 SVGIG, per germline (reference sequence). V was trimmed by 4 bases and J by 0 bases, leaving 13 bases between them. The CDR3 spans 15 residues. This chain's CDR3 is CAWTKGSGSGNTIYF. CDR3 bases: TGTGCCTGGACCAAGGGATCAGGCTCTGGAAACACCATATATTTT.

The chain employs TRBV11-2 and TRBJ2-7, with 7 bases lining up with TRBD1. V gave up 8 bases and J gave up 5 bases; unmatched junction bases: 9. The germline gives CDR1 SGHAT, CDR2 FQNNGV. The CDR3 totals 13 residues. CDR3 region: CASRNLGGDEQYF. The CDR3 DNA reads TGTGCCAGCCGAAATTTAGGGGGCGACGAGCAGTACTTC.

The chain carries TRBV9 and TRBJ2-4; D gene uncertain. The CDR3 has 13 amino acids. Germline V lookup: CDR1 SGDLS, CDR2 YYNGEE. The V gene lost 4 bases and the J gene lost 11 bases, with 16 bases spanning the gap. The CDR3: CASSPIGSPFQYF. The CDR3 nucleotides read TGTGCCAGCAGCCCTATAGGGTCCCCGTTTCAGTACTTC.

V and J are TRBV6-5 and TRBJ2-1, with TRBD2 as a possible D gene (6 bases). Looked up from germline, CDR1 is MNHEY and CDR2 is SVGAGI. V was clipped by 10 bases and J by 4 bases, with 11 bases between them. This CDR3 is built from 12 residues. DNA of the CDR3: TGTGCCACCTTTGGGGGGTACAATGAGCAGTTCTTC. Translation gives CATFGGYNEQFF.

This clone was picked up one time. V and J are TRBV7-9 and TRBJ1-6, with 7 positions matching TRBD1. CDR3 length: 13 residues. Germline loops: CDR1 SEHNR, CDR2 FQNEAQ (reference sequence). Germline trimming cut 8 bases from V and 5 bases from J; bases unmatched to any gene: 3. The CDR3 is CASRDRNNSPLHF. The DNA for the CDR3 is TGTGCCAGCCGGGACAGAAATAATTCACCCCTCCACTTT. The full variable domain, completed using reference TRBV7-9 and TRBJ1-6, is DTGVSQNPRHKITKRGQNVTFRCDPISEHNRLYWYRQTLGQGPEFLTYFQNEAQLEKSRLLSDRFSAERPKGSFSTLEIQRTEQGDSAMYLCASRDRNNSPLHFGNGTRLTVT.

The chain carries TRBV4-1 and TRBJ2-1; D gene ambiguous. The CDR3 has 16 amino acids. Germline V gives CDR1 MGHRA, CDR2 YSYEKL. V was cut by 0 bases and J by 0 bases, with 9 bases left in between. CDR3 coding DNA: TGCGCCAGCAGCCAAGATATGCGGAGCTCCTACAATGAGCAGTTCTTC. Its protein is CASSQDMRSSYNEQFF.

The chain links TRBV5-4 to TRBJ2-1; unclear D gene. This CDR3 comprises 15 residues. V lost 4 bases and J 0 bases, leaving 11 bases between the germline ends. Per the germline V gene, CDR1 is SGHNT and CDR2 is YYREEE (reference sequence). CDR3 DNA: TGTGCCAGCAGCCTTACGCAAAGCTCCTACAATGAGCAGTTCTTC. Encoded protein: CASSLTQSSYNEQFF.

The V call is TRBV28, the J call TRBJ2-4; D could derive from TRBD1 or TRBD2 (5 bases each). Trimming shortened V by 6 bases and J by 4 bases, and 13 bases separated the two germline ends. CDR3 length: 14 residues. CDR1 is MDHEN and CDR2 is SYDVKM in the germline V gene. The CDR3 region is CASRPGTNKNIQYF. CDR3 sequence (DNA): TGTGCCAGCAGACCCGGGACGAATAAAAACATTCAGTACTTC. The full variable domain, in which reference TRBV28 and TRBJ2-4 provide the parts outside the CDR3, is DVKVTQSSRYLVKRTGEKVFLECVQDMDHENMFWYRQDPGLGLRLIYFSYDVKMKEKGDIPEGYSVSREKKERFSLILESASTNQTSMYLCASRPGTNKNIQYFGAGTRLSVL.

This chain links TRBV11-3 with TRBJ2-5; 8 bases are a match to TRBD1. Germline-derived CDR1 and CDR2 are SGHNT and YENEEA. V lost 1 base, J lost 2 bases, and 3 bases stayed unmatched. The length of the CDR3 is 15 residues. The DNA of the CDR3 is TGTGCCAGCAGCTTAGGACAGGGGTCTCAAGAGACCCAGTACTTC. Protein: CASSLGQGSQETQYF.

V usage is TRBV28 and J usage is TRBJ1-6; no firm D call. The CDR3 is 12 residues long. Trimming stripped 2 bases from V and 18 bases from J, with 14 bases between. Looked up from germline, CDR1 is MDHEN and CDR2 is SYDVKM. CDR3: CASSLRRSLAHF. The CDR3 nucleotides read TGTGCCAGCAGTTTAAGGCGCAGTTTGGCCCACTTT.